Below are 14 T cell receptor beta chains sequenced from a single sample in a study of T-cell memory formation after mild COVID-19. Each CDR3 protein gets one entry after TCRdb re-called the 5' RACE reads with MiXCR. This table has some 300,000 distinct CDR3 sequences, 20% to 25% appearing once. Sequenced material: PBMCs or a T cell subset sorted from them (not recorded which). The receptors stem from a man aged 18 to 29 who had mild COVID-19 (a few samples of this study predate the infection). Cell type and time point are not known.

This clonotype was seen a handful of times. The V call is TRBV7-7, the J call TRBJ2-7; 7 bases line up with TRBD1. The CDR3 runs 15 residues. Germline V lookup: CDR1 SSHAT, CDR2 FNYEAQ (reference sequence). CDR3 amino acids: CASSPLTGQHAEQYV. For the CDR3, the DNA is TGTGCTAGCAGCCCACTGACAGGGCAGCACGCCGAGCAGTACGTC.

The CDR3 here is CASAVGGRVEQFF. As DNA, the CDR3 is TGTGCCAGCGCCGTAGGCGGTCGGGTTGAGCAGTTCTTC. V gene TRBV7-6 combines with J gene TRBJ2-1, with unresolved D. CDR3 length equals 13 residues. The germline V gene encodes CDR1 SGHVS and CDR2 FNYEAQ. Trimming cost V 8 bases and J 9 bases, with 17 bases left between them.

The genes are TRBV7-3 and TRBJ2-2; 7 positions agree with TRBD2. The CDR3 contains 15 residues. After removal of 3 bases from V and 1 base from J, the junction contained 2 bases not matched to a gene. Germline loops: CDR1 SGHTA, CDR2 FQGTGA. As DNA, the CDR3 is TGTGCCAGCAGCTTGAGGACTAGGAACACCGGGGAGCTGTTTTTT. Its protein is CASSLRTRNTGELFF. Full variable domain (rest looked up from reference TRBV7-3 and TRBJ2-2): GAGVSQTPSNKVTEKGKYVELRCDPISGHTALYWYRQSLGQGPEFLIYFQGTGAADDSGLPNDRFFAVRPEGSVSTLKIQRTERGDSAVYLCASSLRTRNTGELFFGEGSRLTVL.

This chain's CDR3 is CSATGNRVEQYF. The CDR3 DNA follows: TGCAGCGCAACCGGGAATAGGGTCGAGCAGTACTTC. This chain links TRBV29-1 with TRBJ2-7, with a weak D call TRBD2 (5 bases). This CDR3 spans 12 amino acids. Germline V gene data show CDR1 as SQVTM and CDR2 as ANQGSEA. With 7 bases removed from V and 6 bases from J, the gap between germline ends came to 16 bases.

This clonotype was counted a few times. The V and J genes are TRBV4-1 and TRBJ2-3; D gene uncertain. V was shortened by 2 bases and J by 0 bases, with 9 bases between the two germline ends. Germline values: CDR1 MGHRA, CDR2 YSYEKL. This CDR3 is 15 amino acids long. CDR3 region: CASSQHGLSTDTQYF. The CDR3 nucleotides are TGCGCCAGCAGCCAACACGGGTTGAGCACAGATACGCAGTATTTT.

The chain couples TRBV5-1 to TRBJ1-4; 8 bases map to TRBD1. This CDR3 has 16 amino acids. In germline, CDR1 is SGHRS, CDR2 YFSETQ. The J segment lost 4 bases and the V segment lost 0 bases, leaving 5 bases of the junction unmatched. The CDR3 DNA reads TGCGCCAGCAGCTTGGCCCGAGGACAGGGTAATGAAAAACTGTTTTTT. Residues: CASSLARGQGNEKLFF. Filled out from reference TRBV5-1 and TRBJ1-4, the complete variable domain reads KAGVTQTPRYLIKTRGQQVTLSCSPISGHRSVSWYQQTPGQGLQFLFEYFSETQRNKGNFPGRFSGRQFSNSRSEMNVSTLELGDSALYLCASSLARGQGNEKLFFGSGTQLSVL.

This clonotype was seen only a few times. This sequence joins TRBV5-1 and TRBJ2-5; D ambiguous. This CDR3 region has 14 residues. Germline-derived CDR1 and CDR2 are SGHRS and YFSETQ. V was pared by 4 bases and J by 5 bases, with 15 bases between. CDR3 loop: CASSGVGSGETQYF. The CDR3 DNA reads TGCGCCAGCAGCGGGGTTGGGTCTGGGGAGACCCAGTACTTC.

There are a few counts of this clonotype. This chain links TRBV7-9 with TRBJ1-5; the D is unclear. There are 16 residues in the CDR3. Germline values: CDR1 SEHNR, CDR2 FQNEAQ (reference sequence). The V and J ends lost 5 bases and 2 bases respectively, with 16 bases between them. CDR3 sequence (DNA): TGTGCCAGCAGCCAAGGCGGCCATGGGGGCAATCAGCCCCAGCATTTT. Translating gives CASSQGGHGGNQPQHF.

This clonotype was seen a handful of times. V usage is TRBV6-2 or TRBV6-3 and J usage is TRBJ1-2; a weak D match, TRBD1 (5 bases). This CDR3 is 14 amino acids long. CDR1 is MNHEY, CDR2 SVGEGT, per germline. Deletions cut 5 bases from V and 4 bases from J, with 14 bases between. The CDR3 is CASSLPKGIYGYTF. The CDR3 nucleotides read TGTGCCAGCAGTCTCCCAAAGGGGATCTATGGCTACACCTTC.

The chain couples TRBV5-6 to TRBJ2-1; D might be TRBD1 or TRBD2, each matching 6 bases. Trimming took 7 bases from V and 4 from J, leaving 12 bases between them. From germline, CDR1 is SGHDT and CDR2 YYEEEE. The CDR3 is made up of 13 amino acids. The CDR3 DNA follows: TGTGCCAGCGCTAGGGGGGTTTACAATGAGCAGTTCTTC. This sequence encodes CASARGVYNEQFF.

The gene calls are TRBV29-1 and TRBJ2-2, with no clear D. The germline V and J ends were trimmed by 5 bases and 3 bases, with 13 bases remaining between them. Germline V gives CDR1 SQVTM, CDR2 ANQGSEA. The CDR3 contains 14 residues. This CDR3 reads CSVMMVRYTGELFF. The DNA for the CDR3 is TGCAGCGTTATGATGGTCAGATACACCGGGGAGCTGTTTTTT.

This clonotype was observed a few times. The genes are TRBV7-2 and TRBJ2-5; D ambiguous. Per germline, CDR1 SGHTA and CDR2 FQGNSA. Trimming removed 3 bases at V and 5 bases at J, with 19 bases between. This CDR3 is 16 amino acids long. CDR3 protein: CASSFSLGLPGETQYF. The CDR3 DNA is TGTGCCAGCAGCTTTTCGCTGGGCCTCCCTGGGGAGACCCAGTACTTC.

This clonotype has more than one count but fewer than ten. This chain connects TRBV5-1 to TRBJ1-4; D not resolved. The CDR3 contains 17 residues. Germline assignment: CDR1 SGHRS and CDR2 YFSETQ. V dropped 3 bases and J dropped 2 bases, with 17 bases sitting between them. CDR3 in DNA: TGCGCCAGCAGCTCCAGGAGTGGAACATTGACTAATGAAAAACTGTTTTTT. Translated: CASSSRSGTLTNEKLFF.

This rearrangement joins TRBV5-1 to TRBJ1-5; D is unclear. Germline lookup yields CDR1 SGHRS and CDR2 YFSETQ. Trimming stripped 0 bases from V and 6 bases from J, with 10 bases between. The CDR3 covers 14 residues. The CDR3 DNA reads TGCGCCAGCAGCTTGGATTTGGGTAGTCAGCCCCAGCATTTT. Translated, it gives CASSLDLGSQPQHF.